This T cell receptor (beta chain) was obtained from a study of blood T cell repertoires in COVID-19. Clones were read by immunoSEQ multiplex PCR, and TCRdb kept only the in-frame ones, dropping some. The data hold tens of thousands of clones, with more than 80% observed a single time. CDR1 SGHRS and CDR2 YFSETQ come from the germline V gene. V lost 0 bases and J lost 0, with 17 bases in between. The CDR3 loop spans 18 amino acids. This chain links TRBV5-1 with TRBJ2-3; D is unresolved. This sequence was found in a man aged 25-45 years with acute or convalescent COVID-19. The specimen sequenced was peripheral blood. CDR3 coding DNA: TGCGCCAGCAGCTTGGAAGGCCTAAGCGAACCTAGCACAGATACGCAGTATTTT. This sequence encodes CASSLEGLSEPSTDTQYF.